The rows below give T cell receptor beta chains drawn from one sample of a study of blood T cell repertoires in COVID-19. The protocol was immunoSEQ multiplex PCR, while the TCRdb copy is restricted to in-frame clones and leaves out a portion. The data hold hundreds of thousands of clones, with about 91% observed a single time. The sample consisted of peripheral blood. The source is a woman aged 50 to 65 with COVID-19, enrolled during active disease. Each CDR3 is given with its conserved first and last residue. A D gene is named only where the DNA matches it firmly. Clone sizes are given selectively: once, few, many, or a class where the clone is expanded.

j_call,clone_size,d_call,v_call,cdr3_aa,cdr3_nt
TRBJ1-5,few,TRBD1,TRBV6-6,CASSYRGGTGSQPQHF,TGTGCCAGCAGTTACAGAGGGGGGACAGGGAGCCAGCCCCAGCATTTT
TRBJ1-2,NA,NA,TRBV9,CASSADPSADYGYTF,TGTGCCAGCAGCGCCGACCCCTCGGCGGACTATGGCTACACCTTC
TRBJ2-7,NA,NA,TRBV15,CATSRVYGQGSYEQYF,TGTGCCACCAGCAGAGTTTACGGACAAGGCTCCTACGAGCAGTACTTC
TRBJ2-2,NA,NA,TRBV9,CASSPRWGDTGELFF,TGTGCCAGCAGCCCTAGGTGGGGGGACACCGGGGAGCTGTTTTTT
TRBJ1-2,NA,NA,TRBV5-1,CASSPSTGGGYTF,TGCGCCAGCAGCCCTTCGACAGGTGGAGGCTACACCTTC
TRBJ2-7,NA,NA,TRBV3-1/TRBV3-2,CASSPTPDEQYF,TGTGCCAGCAGCCCTACGCCCGACGAGCAGTACTTC
TRBJ1-5,NA,NA,TRBV19,CASSEPGRNQPQHF,TGTGCCAGTAGTGAACCAGGGAGGAATCAGCCCCAGCATTTT
TRBJ2-1,few,TRBD2,TRBV7-3,CASSSGLGDEQFF,TGTGCCAGCAGCTCCGGACTAGGCGATGAGCAGTTCTTC
TRBJ2-5,NA,NA,TRBV3-1/TRBV3-2,CASSLHPGQETQYF,TGTGCCAGCAGCCTACACCCGGGTCAAGAGACCCAGTACTTC
TRBJ1-2,NA,NA,TRBV12-5,CASGLSSSYGYTF,TGTGCTAGTGGTTTGTCATCGAGCTATGGCTACACCTTC
TRBJ2-2,NA,NA,TRBV11-3,CASSPVGGHTGELFF,TGTGCCAGCAGCCCAGTGGGGGGGCACACCGGGGAGCTGTTTTTT
TRBJ1-2,NA,NA,TRBV7-9,CASSTQGNGYTF,TGTGCCAGCAGTACTCAGGGGAACGGCTACACCTTC
TRBJ2-2,once,NA,TRBV7-2,CASSLSLAETGELFF,TGTGCCAGCAGCTTAAGTCTAGCCGAGACCGGGGAGCTGTTTTTT
TRBJ2-1,NA,NA,TRBV5-1,CASSALGAVNEQFF,TGCGCCAGCAGCGCCCTCGGAGCCGTCAATGAGCAGTTCTTC
TRBJ1-2,NA,NA,TRBV6-1,CASSEGLEGYGYTF,TGTGCCAGCAGTGAAGGACTGGAGGGCTATGGCTACACCTTC
TRBJ2-5,once,NA,TRBV5-1,CASSLAFRQGQEETQYF,TGCGCCAGCAGCTTGGCCTTTCGGCAGGGCCAGGAGGAGACCCAGTACTTC
TRBJ2-7,NA,NA,TRBV21-1,CASSKEVGGEQYF,TGTGCCAGCAGCAAAGAAGTAGGAGGTGAGCAGTACTTC
TRBJ1-4,NA,NA,TRBV19,CASSIQEKLFF,TGTGCCAGTAGTATACAGGAAAAACTGTTTTTT
TRBJ1-2,NA,NA,TRBV19,CASSIGNRGYTF,TGTGCCAGTAGTATAGGGAACAGAGGCTACACCTTC
TRBJ2-5,NA,TRBD2,TRBV7-2,CASSLVGTSGQETQYF,TGTGCCAGCAGCTTAGTAGGGACTAGCGGGCAAGAGACCCAGTACTTC
TRBJ2-2,NA,NA,TRBV3-1/TRBV3-2,CASSQDGRDTQDGELFF,TGTGCCAGCAGCCAAGATGGCCGGGACACCCAAGACGGGGAGCTGTTTTTT
TRBJ1-1,NA,NA,TRBV20-1,CSANRDTRAFF,TGCAGTGCTAACCGGGACACCCGAGCTTTCTTT
TRBJ2-7,NA,NA,TRBV30,CAWSVPGGSYEQYF,TGTGCCTGGAGTGTACCCGGCGGATCCTACGAGCAGTACTTC
TRBJ2-3,NA,TRBD2,TRBV5-1,CASSEAGGTDTQYF,TGCGCCAGCAGCGAAGCGGGGGGCACAGATACGCAGTATTTT
TRBJ1-1,NA,NA,TRBV6-5,CASSHIGLENTEAFF,TGTGCCAGCAGCCATATAGGACTGGAGAACACTGAAGCTTTCTTT
TRBJ2-3,NA,NA,TRBV7-9,CASSLSADTQYF,TGTGCCAGCAGCTTGTCCGCAGATACGCAGTATTTT
TRBJ1-1,NA,NA,TRBV5-1,CASSWTTGGAMMNTEAFF,TGCGCCAGCAGCTGGACTACAGGAGGGGCAATGATGAACACTGAAGCTTTCTTT
TRBJ1-1,once,NA,TRBV9,CASSLEGRRNTEAFF,TGTGCCAGCAGCCTGGAGGGACGGCGGAACACTGAAGCTTTCTTT
TRBJ1-1,NA,TRBD1,TRBV18,CASSPDRARGEAFF,TGTGCCAGCTCACCTGACAGGGCCCGGGGTGAAGCTTTCTTT
TRBJ1-5,NA,NA,TRBV4-1,CASSTGVSNQPQHF,TGCGCCAGCTCTACGGGGGTGTCTAATCAGCCCCAGCATTTT
TRBJ2-1,NA,TRBD1,TRBV5-8,CASSLLTGSSYNEQFF,TGTGCCAGCAGCTTATTGACAGGGAGCTCCTACAATGAGCAGTTCTTC
TRBJ1-6,NA,NA,TRBV7-9,CASSLGTGGPNSPLHF,TGTGCCAGCAGCTTAGGTACCGGGGGGCCTAATTCACCCCTCCACTTT
TRBJ2-7,NA,NA,TRBV12-3/TRBV12-4,CASSSDSYEQYF,TGTGCCAGCAGTTCCGACAGCTACGAGCAGTACTTC
TRBJ1-1,NA,NA,TRBV5-1,CASSYNTGSGNTEAFF,TGCGCCAGCAGCTATAATACAGGGTCGGGGAACACTGAAGCTTTCTTT
TRBJ1-2,NA,TRBD1,TRBV28,CASSVQAGGLYGYTF,TGTGCCAGCAGTGTTCAGGCAGGGGGACTCTATGGCTACACCTTC
TRBJ2-7,NA,TRBD1,TRBV5-4,CASSIKTGSYEQYF,TGTGCCAGCAGCATCAAGACAGGGTCCTACGAGCAGTACTTC
TRBJ1-2,once,NA,TRBV19,CATLVEANSYGYTF,TGTGCCACTCTTGTGGAGGCGAATTCCTATGGCTACACCTTC
TRBJ2-7,NA,NA,TRBV11-2,CASSLVYPDEQYF,TGTGCCAGCAGCTTAGTGTATCCCGACGAGCAGTACTTC
TRBJ2-4,NA,TRBD2,TRBV28,CASSSFGTSGRIQYF,TGTGCCAGCAGTTCATTCGGGACTAGCGGACGTATTCAGTACTTC
TRBJ2-1,NA,TRBD2,TRBV7-9,CASSPPGLGVEQFF,TGTGCCAGCAGCCCTCCGGGACTAGGGGTTGAGCAGTTCTTC
TRBJ1-6,NA,NA,TRBV6-5,CASSYYSTGPGSPLHF,TGTGCCAGCAGTTACTACTCGACAGGCCCCGGATCACCCCTCCACTTT
TRBJ1-5,NA,NA,TRBV6-1,CASSEVAERGQPQHF,TGTGCCAGCAGTGAAGTGGCCGAAAGGGGGCAGCCCCAGCATTTT
TRBJ1-2,NA,NA,TRBV30,CAWSVGPSTRGYTF,TGTGCCTGGAGTGTCGGTCCGTCAACTAGAGGCTACACCTTC
TRBJ1-2,NA,TRBD1,TRBV9,CASSVDRAGGSGGYTF,TGTGCCAGCAGCGTAGATCGCGCAGGGGGCTCGGGTGGCTACACCTTC
TRBJ1-2,NA,NA,TRBV5-4,CASSLLGRVVSYTF,TGTGCCAGCAGCTTGCTAGGCAGGGTGGTTTCCTACACCTTC
TRBJ2-1,NA,TRBD2,TRBV11-2,CASSSQTSGGDNEQFF,TGTGCCAGCAGCTCCCAGACTAGCGGGGGGGACAATGAGCAGTTCTTC
TRBJ2-1,once,TRBD2,TRBV7-2,CASSPRTSGGFLFF,TGTGCCAGCAGCCCGCGGACTAGCGGGGGGTTCTTGTTCTTC
TRBJ2-3,NA,NA,TRBV18,CASSPLDRGATDTQYF,TGTGCCAGCTCACCCCTCGATCGGGGTGCGACAGATACGCAGTATTTT
TRBJ1-2,NA,TRBD1,TRBV6-5,CASSYSRTGMVYGYTF,TGTGCCAGCAGTTACTCCCGGACAGGGATGGTCTATGGCTACACCTTC
TRBJ2-1,NA,NA,TRBV24-1,CATSPRGFQEQFF,TGTGCCACCAGTCCCAGGGGTTTCCAGGAGCAGTTCTTC
TRBJ1-4,NA,TRBD1,TRBV11-2,CASSLDQGTGDEKLFF,TGTGCCAGCAGCTTAGATCAGGGGACAGGGGATGAAAAACTGTTTTTT
TRBJ1-5,NA,NA,TRBV9,CASSVDPDSNQPQHF,TGTGCCAGCAGCGTAGACCCAGATAGCAATCAGCCCCAGCATTTT
TRBJ2-4,NA,NA,TRBV20-1,CSASDHNAGLAKNIQYF,TGCAGTGCTAGTGACCATAATGCGGGGCTAGCCAAAAACATTCAGTACTTC
TRBJ1-5,NA,TRBD1,TRBV4-2,CASSQSGTENQPQHF,TGTGCCAGCAGCCAGTCCGGGACAGAGAATCAGCCCCAGCATTTT
TRBJ2-2,once,TRBD2,TRBV6-5,CASSPGLAGPGELFF,TGTGCCAGCAGTCCCGGACTAGCGGGGCCCGGGGAGCTGTTTTTT
TRBJ1-1,NA,TRBD1,TRBV6-5,CASSIQGAGTEAFF,TGTGCCAGCAGTATCCAGGGGGCGGGCACTGAAGCTTTCTTT
TRBJ1-1,NA,NA,TRBV18,CASSPMGPRQENTEAFF,TGTGCCAGCTCCCCGATGGGCCCCAGACAGGAGAACACTGAAGCTTTCTTT
TRBJ2-3,NA,TRBD2,TRBV7-2,CASSLASSGGTDTQYF,TGTGCCAGCAGCTTAGCGTCCAGCGGGGGGACAGATACGCAGTATTTT